Presented here are 30 T cell receptor beta chains from one specimen sequenced in a study of T cell changes during pregnancy in multiple sclerosis. TCRdb's table, derived via immunoSEQ multiplex PCR, lists solely in-frame clones and lacks some. The table has tens of thousands of clones, about 90% seen once. The source material was peripheral blood, sampled in the second trimester of pregnancy. These receptors were collected from a female donor in good health, enrolled as a control in a pregnancy study.

V gene TRBV29-1 combines with J gene TRBJ2-1, with TRBD2 matching over 11 bases. This CDR3 has 16 residues. CDR1 and CDR2 (germline): SQVTM, ANQGSEA. The J segment lost 5 bases and the V segment lost 3 bases, leaving 9 bases of the junction unmatched. The CDR3 DNA is TGCAGCGTTGACCAGTTAGCGGGAGGGAACAACAATGAGCAGTTCTTC. Amino acid sequence: CSVDQLAGGNNNEQFF.

The chain uses TRBV7-8 and TRBJ2-5; D not certain. V lost 5 bases and J lost 1, with 14 bases in between. CDR1 and CDR2 from the germline V gene are SGHVS and FQNEAQ. There are 15 residues in the CDR3. DNA for the CDR3: TGTGCCAGCAGCCTCCGATTGGCGGTCCAAGAGACCCAGTACTTC. It codes for CASSLRLAVQETQYF.

The CDR3 region is CASSIRAGAGDEKLFF. The CDR3 coding sequence is TGTGCCAGTAGTATTCGCGCGGGGGCAGGGGACGAAAAACTGTTTTTT. The V call is TRBV19, the J call TRBJ1-4, with D tentatively TRBD1 (6 bases). The ends were cut back, 3 bases at V and 8 bases at J, with 19 bases in the middle. From germline, CDR1 is LNHDA and CDR2 SQIVND (reference sequence). The CDR3 loop spans 16 amino acids. Complete variable domain (other parts from reference TRBV19 and TRBJ1-4): DGGITQSPKYLFRKEGQNVTLSCEQNLNHDAMYWYRQDPGQGLRLIYYSQIVNDFQKGDIAEGYSVSREKKESFPLTVTSAQKNPTAFYLCASSIRAGAGDEKLFFGSGTQLSVL.

The CDR3 region has the DNA TGTGCCAGCTTCTCCCCCAGCGGGATTGGGTACAATGAGCAGTTCTTC. It is translated as CASFSPSGIGYNEQFF. The V gene is TRBV7-2, the J gene TRBJ2-1; TRBD2 matches at 7 bases. The CDR3 length is 16 residues. Germline loops: CDR1 SGHTA, CDR2 FQGNSA. The V and J ends lost 8 bases and 4 bases, in that order; junction bases with no gene match: 14.

V and J are TRBV4-1 and TRBJ2-4, with a tentative D call TRBD2 (6 bases). This CDR3 has 18 amino acids. Germline V gene sequence: CDR1 MGHRA, CDR2 YSYEKL. V was trimmed by 2 bases and J by 5 bases, leaving 22 bases between them. In DNA, the CDR3 is TGCGCCAGCAGCCAAAATAGCGGCCCGCTCCCCCCGCAAAACATTCAGTACTTC. The encoded protein is CASSQNSGPLPPQNIQYF.

The gene calls are TRBV23-1 and TRBJ2-7; D not resolved. TRBV23-1 is assigned to the ORF class and has an uncertain function. V dropped 4 bases and J dropped 5 bases, with 9 bases sitting between them. The CDR3 contains 12 residues. The CDR3 DNA sequence: TGCGCCAGCAGTCTCTCCAGCGACGAGCAGTACTTC. Its translation is CASSLSSDEQYF.

The chain carries TRBV14 and TRBJ2-1, with 11 bases identical to TRBD2. J gave up 12 bases and V 3 bases, and 10 bases lay outside the gene matches. The CDR3 covers 15 residues. Germline CDR1 reads SGHDN; CDR2 reads FVKESK. The CDR3 DNA is TGTGCCAGCAGCCACCCCGGGACTAGCGGCCAGGGGCAGTTCTTC. Its translation is CASSHPGTSGQGQFF.

The rearrangement links TRBV30 to TRBJ1-3; 9 nucleotides line up with TRBD1. With 1 base clipped from V and 3 bases from J, the junction kept 4 bases outside the gene matches. This CDR3 has 15 amino acids. Germline V gives CDR1 GTSNPN, CDR2 SVGIG (reference sequence). The CDR3 bases are TGTGCCTGGAGTGGACCGGGACAGGGTGGAAACACCATATATTTT. It encodes CAWSGPGQGGNTIYF.

This chain links TRBV7-3 with TRBJ2-7; 11 bases agree with TRBD2. The CDR3 spans 16 residues. Per germline, CDR1 SGHTA and CDR2 FQGTGA. Unmatched junction bases numbered 8, after V lost 1 base and J lost 6 bases. The chain's CDR3 is CASSLIGPSGRIEQYF. As DNA, the CDR3 is TGTGCCAGCAGCTTAATAGGGCCTAGCGGGAGGATCGAGCAGTACTTC.

V gene TRBV1 combines with J gene TRBJ1-1. TRBV1 is marked as a pseudogene. This CDR3 has 19 residues. The CDR3 nucleotides read TGCACCAGCAGGAAGGAATTGAGGTGCGGGGCCGCTCTGAACACTGAAGCTTTCTTT. As protein: CTSRKELRCGAALNTEAFF.

The J gene is TRBJ1-6, the V gene TRBV5-1; D is possibly TRBD1 (6 bases). Germline V gene lookup returns CDR1 SGHRS and CDR2 YFSETQ. This CDR3 region has 14 residues. V lost 5 bases and J lost 7, with 13 bases in between. This CDR3 reads CASRGGGENSPLHF. The CDR3 coding sequence is TGCGCCAGCAGAGGGGGGGGAGAAAATTCACCCCTCCACTTT. The whole variable domain, filled in from reference TRBV5-1 and TRBJ1-6, reads KAGVTQTPRYLIKTRGQQVTLSCSPISGHRSVSWYQQTPGQGLQFLFEYFSETQRNKGNFPGRFSGRQFSNSRSEMNVSTLELGDSALYLCASRGGGENSPLHFGNGTRLTVT.

The genes are TRBV10-2 and TRBJ2-7; 12 nucleotides align to TRBD2. The CDR3 spans 13 residues. CDR1 and CDR2 from the germline V gene are WSHSY and SAAADI. J was trimmed by 2 bases and V by 9 bases; bases with no gene match: 2. The CDR3 bases are TGCGCCAGTCTAGCGGGGGGGACCTACGAGCAGTACTTC. Translating gives CASLAGGTYEQYF.

The genes are TRBV4-1 and TRBJ2-2; 7 nucleotides line up with TRBD1. The germline V gene has CDR1 MGHRA and CDR2 YSYEKL. The CDR3 is 19 residues long. The J segment lost 3 bases and the V segment lost 0 bases, leaving 13 bases of the junction unmatched. The CDR3 DNA follows: TGCGCCAGCAGCCAAGATAGGACGAGGGGGCTTGTTTACACCGGGGAGCTGTTTTTT. Protein: CASSQDRTRGLVYTGELFF.

The chain is built from TRBV6-6 and TRBJ1-1; the D is unclear. The CDR3 length is 12 residues. Germline V gene sequence: CDR1 MNHNY, CDR2 SVGAGI (reference sequence). Between the trimmed V and J ends, which lost 10 bases and 1 base, there was a span of 10 bases. CDR3 bases: TGTGCCATCCGCTTAGAGAACACTGAAGCTTTCTTT. It encodes CAIRLENTEAFF.

The chain employs TRBV7-3 and TRBJ2-2, with D maybe TRBD2 (5 bases). V was shortened by 2 bases and J by 3 bases, with 13 bases between the two germline ends. The CDR3 consists of 16 residues. CDR1 is SGHTA, CDR2 FQGTGA, per germline. The CDR3 region is CASSLVGGEYTGELFF. The CDR3 DNA sequence: TGTGCCAGCAGCTTAGTAGGAGGAGAATACACCGGGGAGCTGTTTTTT.

CDR3 in DNA: TGTGCCAGCAGTCGTTGGACAGGGTCCTACGAGCAGTACTTC. It codes for CASSRWTGSYEQYF. This chain links TRBV11-2 with TRBJ2-7; 8 positions match TRBD1. After removal of 6 bases from V and 1 base from J, the junction contained 5 bases not matched to a gene. The CDR3 consists of 14 residues. Germline V gene data show CDR1 as SGHAT and CDR2 as FQNNGV. Full variable domain (remainder filled in from reference TRBV11-2 and TRBJ2-7): EAGVAQSPRYKIIEKRQSVAFWCNPISGHATLYWYQQILGQGPKLLIQFQNNGVVDDSQLPKDRFSAERLKGVDSTLKIQPAKLEDSAVYLCASSRWTGSYEQYFGPGTRLTVT.

This clone was detected once. The chain recombines TRBV28 with TRBJ2-7; D unresolved. The CDR3 has 14 amino acids. In germline, CDR1 is MDHEN, CDR2 SYDVKM. The ends were cut back, 2 bases at V and 6 bases at J, with 14 bases in the middle. The CDR3 reads CASSLPPTIFEQYF. The CDR3 DNA is TGTGCCAGCAGTTTACCTCCTACGATTTTCGAGCAGTACTTC.

The V gene is TRBV7-2, the J gene TRBJ2-1, with a possible D match to TRBD2 (6 bases). The CDR3 runs to 15 residues. Trimming pared 3 bases from V and 7 bases from J, leaving 16 bases between. Germline loops: CDR1 SGHTA, CDR2 FQGNSA. CDR3 region: CASSLEGRSRNEQFF. In DNA, the CDR3 is TGTGCCAGCAGCTTGGAGGGCAGGTCTAGGAATGAGCAGTTCTTC.

The V and J genes are TRBV4-1 and TRBJ1-1, with 8 bases lining up with TRBD1. Germline CDR1 is MGHRA and CDR2 is YSYEKL. The junction had 11 bases not matched to a gene; V was cut back by 2 bases and J by 0 bases. This CDR3 contains 18 residues. CDR3 sequence reads: CASSQWARGQGLNTEAFF. For the CDR3, the DNA is TGCGCCAGCAGCCAATGGGCCAGGGGGCAAGGATTGAACACTGAAGCTTTCTTT.

The chain couples TRBV30 to TRBJ1-6, with D possibly TRBD1 on 5 matching bases. CDR3 length: 13 residues. Germline CDR1 reads GTSNPN; CDR2 reads SVGIG (reference sequence). V lost 7 bases and J lost 7, with 14 bases in between. The CDR3 sequence is CASKGQANSPLHF. CDR3 DNA: TGTGCCTCCAAGGGGCAGGCAAATTCACCCCTCCACTTT.

The gene calls are TRBV2 and TRBJ2-5, with TRBD2 as a possible D gene (6 bases). There are 14 residues in the CDR3. V lost 8 bases and J 2 bases, leaving 15 bases between the germline ends. The germline gives CDR1 SNHLY, CDR2 FYNNEI. This CDR3 is CASAQGAGQETQYF. The CDR3 DNA follows: TGTGCCAGCGCGCAAGGAGCGGGTCAAGAGACCCAGTACTTC.

This clone was seen only once. Here the CDR3 reads CASSFRGGWETDTQYF. In DNA form, the CDR3 reads TGTGCCAGCAGTTTTAGGGGAGGATGGGAAACAGATACGCAGTATTTT. The genes are TRBV27 and TRBJ2-3, with a weak D call TRBD2 (6 bases). Germline CDR1 MNHEY, CDR2 SMNVEV (reference sequence). V lost 3 bases, J lost 3 bases, and 16 bases lay in between. The CDR3 is 16 residues long.

The rearrangement uses TRBV7-8 and TRBJ1-4, with 7 bases fitting TRBD1. CDR1 and CDR2 from the germline V gene are SGHVS and FQNEAQ. The CDR3 totals 16 residues. V shed 5 bases, J shed 3 bases, and the junction held 9 bases outside the gene matches. In DNA, the CDR3 is TGTGCCAGCAGCCCGTCACAGGGGACGGCTAATGAAAAACTGTTTTTT. This sequence encodes CASSPSQGTANEKLFF.

The CDR3, as DNA: TGTGCCAGCAGAGGGACAGGCGACACCGGGGAGCTGTTTTTT. It translates to CASRGTGDTGELFF. The chain carries TRBV2 and TRBJ2-2; TRBD1 matches at 8 bases. Trimming took 6 bases from V and 3 from J; bases not matched to a gene: 3. This CDR3 comprises 14 residues. The germline CDR1 and CDR2 sequences are SNHLY and FYNNEI.

V gene TRBV7-9 combines with J gene TRBJ2-2; 8 bases match TRBD1. The CDR3 loop spans 16 amino acids. The germline CDR1 and CDR2 sequences are SEHNR and FQNEAQ (reference sequence). With V trimmed by 4 bases and J by 3 bases, 7 bases remained unmatched. The CDR3 DNA follows: TGTGCCAGCAGCTCCGCCGGGACAGGACACACCGGGGAGCTGTTTTTT. Protein sequence: CASSSAGTGHTGELFF.

V is TRBV15 and J is TRBJ1-4; D possibly corresponds to TRBD1 (5 bases). Germline assignment: CDR1 LNHNV and CDR2 YYDKDF (reference sequence). Deletions cut 0 bases from V and 8 bases from J, with 16 bases between. The CDR3 is 16 residues long. The CDR3, as DNA: TGTGCCACCAGCAGAGATGGGGCAGCAGGGTCCGAAAAACTGTTTTTT. It yields the protein CATSRDGAAGSEKLFF.

This sequence joins TRBV21-1 and TRBJ2-7; the D call in the table, TRBD1, was not verified against the DNA. TRBV21-1 is a pseudogene segment. CDR3 length: 14 residues. The CDR3 loop reads CASSKGGLSYEQYF. The CDR3 bases are TGTGCCAGCAGTAAAGGGGGGCTCTCCTACGAGCAGTACTTC.

The chain combines TRBV2 with TRBJ1-2, with TRBD1 identical over 10 bases. Trimming cost V 4 bases and J 3 bases; bases outside gene matches: 5. The CDR3 loop spans 15 amino acids. The germline CDR1 and CDR2 sequences are SNHLY and FYNNEI. In DNA, the CDR3 is TGTGCCAGCAGTGTTGGGACAGGGGACTACTATGGCTACACCTTC. Protein: CASSVGTGDYYGYTF.

The table lists this clone with a count of one. The V and J genes are TRBV5-4 and TRBJ1-2; no clear D gene. The V and J ends lost 3 bases and 6 bases respectively, with 12 bases between them. The CDR3 has 13 amino acids. Germline V gene lookup returns CDR1 SGHNT and CDR2 YYREEE (reference sequence). This CDR3 is CASSSQWQDGYTF. The CDR3 nucleotides are TGTGCCAGCAGCTCCCAGTGGCAGGATGGCTACACCTTC.

The J gene is TRBJ2-7, the V gene TRBV7-3, with 11 bases aligning to TRBD2. CDR3 length: 15 amino acids. The V gene's germline CDR1 is SGHTA and CDR2 FQGTGA. J gave up 7 bases and V 5 bases, and 10 bases lay outside the gene matches. The CDR3 sequence is CASSLRLAGPREQYF. The CDR3 bases are TGTGCCAGCAGCCTAAGACTAGCGGGACCAAGGGAGCAGTACTTC.